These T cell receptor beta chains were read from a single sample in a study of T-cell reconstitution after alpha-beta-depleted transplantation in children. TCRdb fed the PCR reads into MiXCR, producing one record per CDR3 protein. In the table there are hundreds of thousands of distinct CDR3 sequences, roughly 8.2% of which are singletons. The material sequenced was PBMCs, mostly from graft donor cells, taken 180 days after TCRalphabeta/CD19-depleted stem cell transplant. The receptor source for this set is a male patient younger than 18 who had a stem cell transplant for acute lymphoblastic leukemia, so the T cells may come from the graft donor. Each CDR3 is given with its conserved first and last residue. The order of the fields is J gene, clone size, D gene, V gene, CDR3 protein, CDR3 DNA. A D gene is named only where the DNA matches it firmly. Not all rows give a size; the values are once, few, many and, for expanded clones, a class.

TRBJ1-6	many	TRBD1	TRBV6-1	CASSPRDRVSPLHF	TGTGCCAGCAGCCCTAGAGACAGGGTTTCACCCCTCCACTTT
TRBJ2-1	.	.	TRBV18	CASSPPMSGVPLLFYNEQFF	TGTGCCAGCTCACCACCGATGTCTGGGGTCCCTCTATTATTCTACAATGAGCAGTTCTTC
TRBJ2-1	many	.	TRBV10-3	CAISAGDTYNEQFF	TGTGCCATCAGTGCGGGGGACACCTACAATGAGCAGTTCTTC
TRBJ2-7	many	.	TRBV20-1	CSARDSPPTHEQYF	TGCAGTGCTAGAGATTCCCCCCCCACACACGAGCAGTACTTC
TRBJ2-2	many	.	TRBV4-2	CASSQEFGAGELFF	TGTGCCAGCAGCCAAGAATTTGGGGCCGGGGAGCTGTTTTTT
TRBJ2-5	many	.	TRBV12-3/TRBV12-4	CASSLYRKETQYF	TGTGCCAGCAGTTTATACAGGAAAGAGACCCAGTACTTC
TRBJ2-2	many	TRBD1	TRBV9	CASSGTGGYGELFF	TGTGCCAGCAGCGGGACAGGGGGGTACGGGGAGCTGTTTTTT
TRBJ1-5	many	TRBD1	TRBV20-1	CSATTGVQPQHF	TGCAGTGCTACAACAGGGGTTCAGCCCCAGCATTTT
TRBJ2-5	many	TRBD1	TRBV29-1	CSVGGTGIETQYF	TGCAGCGTTGGTGGGACAGGGATTGAGACCCAGTACTTC
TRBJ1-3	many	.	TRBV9	CASSVGGTSSGNTIYF	TGTGCCAGCAGCGTAGGAGGGACAAGCTCTGGAAACACCATATATTTT
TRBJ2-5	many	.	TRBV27	CASSLRSMRALSGEETQYF	TGTGCCAGCAGTTTAAGGTCCATGAGGGCCCTCAGTGGGGAAGAGACCCAGTACTTC
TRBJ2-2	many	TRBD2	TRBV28	CASEEAGGPGTGELFF	TGTGCCAGCGAGGAAGCGGGAGGGCCGGGCACCGGGGAGCTGTTTTTT
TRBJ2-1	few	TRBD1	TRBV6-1	CASKKQGPSYNEQFF	TGTGCCAGCAAGAAACAGGGGCCCTCCTACAATGAGCAGTTCTTC
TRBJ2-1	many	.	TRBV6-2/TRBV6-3	CASRTAASSYNEQFF	TGTGCCAGCAGAACAGCGGCCAGCTCCTACAATGAGCAGTTCTTC
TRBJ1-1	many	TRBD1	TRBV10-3	CAISNGQGAPEAFF	TGTGCCATCAGTAACGGACAGGGGGCCCCTGAAGCTTTCTTT
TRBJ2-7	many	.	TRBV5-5	CASSSLPTGTYEQYF	TGTGCCAGCAGCTCCCTCCCAACAGGGACCTACGAGCAGTACTTC
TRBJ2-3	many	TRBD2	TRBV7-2	CASPHPGGRGDTQYF	TGTGCCAGCCCGCATCCTGGCGGGAGGGGGGATACGCAGTATTTT
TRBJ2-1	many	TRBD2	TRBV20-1	CSARDYQRGGNEQFF	TGCAGTGCTAGAGATTACCAGCGGGGGGGCAATGAGCAGTTCTTC
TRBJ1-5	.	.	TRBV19	CASSIGRGGSQPQHF	TGTGCCAGTAGTATAGGGAGAGGGGGAAGTCAGCCCCAGCATTTT
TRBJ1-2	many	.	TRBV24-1	CATRASGAESNYGYTF	TGTGCCACCAGGGCCTCGGGTGCCGAGAGCAACTATGGCTACACCTTC
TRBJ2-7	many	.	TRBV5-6	CASSLDSTLDYEQYF	TGTGCCAGCAGCTTGGACAGCACTCTCGACTACGAGCAGTACTTC
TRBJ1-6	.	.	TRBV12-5	CASVDTLGSPLHF	TGTGCTAGTGTAGATACCCTAGGTTCACCCCTCCACTTT
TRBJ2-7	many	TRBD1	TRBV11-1	CASSFNSGQGAPEQYF	TGTGCCAGCAGCTTTAATTCGGGACAGGGGGCGCCCGAGCAGTACTTC